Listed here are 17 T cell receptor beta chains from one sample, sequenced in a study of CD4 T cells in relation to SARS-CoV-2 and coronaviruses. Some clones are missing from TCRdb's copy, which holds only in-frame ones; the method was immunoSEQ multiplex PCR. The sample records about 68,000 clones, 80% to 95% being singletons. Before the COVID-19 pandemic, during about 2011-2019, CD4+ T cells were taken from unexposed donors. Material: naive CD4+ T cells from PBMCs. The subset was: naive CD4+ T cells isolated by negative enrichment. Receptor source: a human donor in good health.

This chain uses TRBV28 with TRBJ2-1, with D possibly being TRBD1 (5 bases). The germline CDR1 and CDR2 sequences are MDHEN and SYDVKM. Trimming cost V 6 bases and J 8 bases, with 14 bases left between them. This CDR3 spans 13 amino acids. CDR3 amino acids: CASRTVDTDEQFF. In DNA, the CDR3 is TGTGCCAGCAGGACCGTGGACACGGATGAGCAGTTCTTC.

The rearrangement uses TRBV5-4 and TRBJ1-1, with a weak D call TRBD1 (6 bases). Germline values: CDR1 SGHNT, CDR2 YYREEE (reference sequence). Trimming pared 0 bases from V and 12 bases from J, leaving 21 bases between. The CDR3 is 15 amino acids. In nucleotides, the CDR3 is TGTGCCAGCAGCTTGGCCGAGACAGGCGGTATTACAACTTTCTTT. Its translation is CASSLAETGGITTFF.

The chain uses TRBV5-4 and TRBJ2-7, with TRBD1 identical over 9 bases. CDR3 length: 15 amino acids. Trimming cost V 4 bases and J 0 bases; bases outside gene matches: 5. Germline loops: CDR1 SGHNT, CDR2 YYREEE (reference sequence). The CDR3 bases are TGTGCCAGCAGCGCGGTGACAGGGGGCTCCTACGAGCAGTACTTC. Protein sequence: CASSAVTGGSYEQYF.

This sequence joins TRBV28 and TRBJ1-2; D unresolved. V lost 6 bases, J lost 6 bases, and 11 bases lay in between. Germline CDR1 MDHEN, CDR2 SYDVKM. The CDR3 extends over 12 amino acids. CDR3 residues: CASRLFGNGYTF. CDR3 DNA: TGTGCCAGCAGGCTCTTCGGGAATGGCTACACCTTC.

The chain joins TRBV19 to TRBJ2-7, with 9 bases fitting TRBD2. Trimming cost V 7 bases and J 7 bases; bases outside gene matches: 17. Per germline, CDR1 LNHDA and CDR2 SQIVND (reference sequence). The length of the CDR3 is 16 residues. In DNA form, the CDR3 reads TGTGCCAGTACCACTTCAGCGGGGGGAACTAGCGCTGAGCAGTACTTC. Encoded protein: CASTTSAGGTSAEQYF. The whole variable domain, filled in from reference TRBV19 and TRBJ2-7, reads DGGITQSPKYLFRKEGQNVTLSCEQNLNHDAMYWYRQDPGQGLRLIYYSQIVNDFQKGDIAEGYSVSREKKESFPLTVTSAQKNPTAFYLCASTTSAGGTSAEQYFGPGTRLTVT.

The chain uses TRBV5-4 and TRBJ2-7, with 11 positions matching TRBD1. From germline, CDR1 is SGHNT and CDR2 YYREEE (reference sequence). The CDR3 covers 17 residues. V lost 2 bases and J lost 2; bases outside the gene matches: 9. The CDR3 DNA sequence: TGTGCCAGCAGCTTAGGACCCGGGACAGGGGGTACCTACGAGCAGTACTTC. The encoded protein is CASSLGPGTGGTYEQYF.

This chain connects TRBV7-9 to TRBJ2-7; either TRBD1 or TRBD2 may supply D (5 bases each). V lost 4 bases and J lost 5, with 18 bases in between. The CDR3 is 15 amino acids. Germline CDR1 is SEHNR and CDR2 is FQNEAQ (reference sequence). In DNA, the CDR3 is TGTGCCAGCAGCTCCAGTCCGCTCCCGGGGCACGAGCAGTACTTC. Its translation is CASSSSPLPGHEQYF.

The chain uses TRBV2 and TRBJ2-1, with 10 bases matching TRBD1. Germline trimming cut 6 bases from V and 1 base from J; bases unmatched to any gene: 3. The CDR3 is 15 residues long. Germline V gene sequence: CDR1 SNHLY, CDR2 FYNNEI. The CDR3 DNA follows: TGTGCCAGCAGGACGGACAGGGGGTCCTACAATGAGCAGTTCTTC. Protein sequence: CASRTDRGSYNEQFF.

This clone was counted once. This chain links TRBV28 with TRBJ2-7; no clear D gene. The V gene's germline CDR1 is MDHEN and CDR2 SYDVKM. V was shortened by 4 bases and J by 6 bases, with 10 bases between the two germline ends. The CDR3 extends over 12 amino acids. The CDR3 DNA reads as TGTGCCAGCAGTTCTCCACACTCCGAGCAGTACTTC. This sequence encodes CASSSPHSEQYF.

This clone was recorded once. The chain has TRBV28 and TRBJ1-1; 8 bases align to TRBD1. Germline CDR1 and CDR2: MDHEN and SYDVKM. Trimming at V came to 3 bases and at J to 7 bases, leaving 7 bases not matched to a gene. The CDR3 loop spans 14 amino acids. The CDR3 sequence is CASSFSDRVVEAFF. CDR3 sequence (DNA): TGTGCCAGCAGTTTTTCGGACAGGGTGGTTGAAGCTTTCTTT.

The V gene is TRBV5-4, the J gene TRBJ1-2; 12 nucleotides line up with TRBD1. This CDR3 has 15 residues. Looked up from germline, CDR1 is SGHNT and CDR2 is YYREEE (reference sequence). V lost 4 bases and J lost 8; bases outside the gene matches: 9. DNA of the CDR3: TGTGCCAGCAGCAGTCCGGGACAGGGGGCCCGGGGCTACACCTTC. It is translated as CASSSPGQGARGYTF.

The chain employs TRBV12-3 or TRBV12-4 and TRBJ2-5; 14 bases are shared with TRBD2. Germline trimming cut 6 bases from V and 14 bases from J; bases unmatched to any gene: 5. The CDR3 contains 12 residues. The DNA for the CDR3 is TGTGCCAGCAGAAGACTAGCGGGAGGGGAATACTTC. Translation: CASRRLAGGEYF.

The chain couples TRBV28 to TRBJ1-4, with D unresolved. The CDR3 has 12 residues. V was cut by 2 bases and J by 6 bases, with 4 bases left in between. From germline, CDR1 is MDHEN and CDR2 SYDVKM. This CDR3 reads CASSLTDEKLFF. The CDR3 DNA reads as TGTGCCAGCAGTTTAACCGATGAAAAACTGTTTTTT.

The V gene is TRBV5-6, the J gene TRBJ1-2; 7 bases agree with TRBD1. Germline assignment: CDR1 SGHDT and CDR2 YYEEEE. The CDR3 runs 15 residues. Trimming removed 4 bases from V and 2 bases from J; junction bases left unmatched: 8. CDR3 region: CASSAPGTVNYGYTF. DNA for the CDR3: TGTGCCAGCAGCGCCCCCGGGACAGTAAACTATGGCTACACCTTC.

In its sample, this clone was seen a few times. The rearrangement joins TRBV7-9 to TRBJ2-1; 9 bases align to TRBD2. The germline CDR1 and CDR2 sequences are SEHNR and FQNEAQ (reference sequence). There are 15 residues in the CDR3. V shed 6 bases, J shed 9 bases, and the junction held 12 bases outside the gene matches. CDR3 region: CASSQTSGPGGEQFF. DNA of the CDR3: TGTGCCAGCAGTCAGACTAGCGGCCCGGGAGGTGAGCAGTTCTTC.

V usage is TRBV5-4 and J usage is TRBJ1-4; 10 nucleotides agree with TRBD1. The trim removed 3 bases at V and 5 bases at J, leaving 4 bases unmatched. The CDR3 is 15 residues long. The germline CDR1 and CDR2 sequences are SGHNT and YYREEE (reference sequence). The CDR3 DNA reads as TGTGCCAGCAGCTCGCGACAGGGGGCGAATGAAAAACTGTTTTTT. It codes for CASSSRQGANEKLFF.

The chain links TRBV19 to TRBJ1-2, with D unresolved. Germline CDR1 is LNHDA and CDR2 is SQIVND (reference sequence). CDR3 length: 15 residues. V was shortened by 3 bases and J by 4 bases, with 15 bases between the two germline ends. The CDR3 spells CASSISVEGIYGYTF. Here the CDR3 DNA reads TGTGCCAGTAGTATTTCGGTAGAAGGGATCTATGGCTACACCTTC. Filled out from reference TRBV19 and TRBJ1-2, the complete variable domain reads DGGITQSPKYLFRKEGQNVTLSCEQNLNHDAMYWYRQDPGQGLRLIYYSQIVNDFQKGDIAEGYSVSREKKESFPLTVTSAQKNPTAFYLCASSISVEGIYGYTFGSGTRLTVV.